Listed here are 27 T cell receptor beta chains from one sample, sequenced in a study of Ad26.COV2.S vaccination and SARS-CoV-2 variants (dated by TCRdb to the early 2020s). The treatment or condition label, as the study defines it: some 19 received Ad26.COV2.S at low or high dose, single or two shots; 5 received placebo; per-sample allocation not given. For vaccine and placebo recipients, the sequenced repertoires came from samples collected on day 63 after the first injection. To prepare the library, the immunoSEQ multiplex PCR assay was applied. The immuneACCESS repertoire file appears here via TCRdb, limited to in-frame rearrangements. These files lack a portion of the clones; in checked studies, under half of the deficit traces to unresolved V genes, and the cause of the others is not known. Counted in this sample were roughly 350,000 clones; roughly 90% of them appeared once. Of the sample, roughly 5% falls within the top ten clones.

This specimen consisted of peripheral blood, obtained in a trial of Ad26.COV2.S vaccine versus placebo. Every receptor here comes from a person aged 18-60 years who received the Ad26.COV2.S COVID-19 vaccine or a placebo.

The CDR3 loop reads CASSLDRTSGYNEQFF. In DNA form, the CDR3 reads TGTGCCAGCAGCTTGGATCGGACTAGCGGCTACAATGAGCAGTTCTTC. The chain links TRBV5-6 to TRBJ2-1, with 10 nucleotides matching TRBD2. J gave up 3 bases and V 0 bases, and 3 bases lay outside the gene matches. The V gene's germline CDR1 is SGHDT and CDR2 YYEEEE. This CDR3 has 16 residues.

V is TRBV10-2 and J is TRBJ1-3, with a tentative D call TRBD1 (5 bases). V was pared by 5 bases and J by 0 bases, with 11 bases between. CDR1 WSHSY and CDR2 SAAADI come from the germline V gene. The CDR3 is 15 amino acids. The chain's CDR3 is CASSLEDSSGNTIYF. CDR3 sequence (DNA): TGCGCCAGCAGTTTAGAAGACAGCTCTGGAAACACCATATATTTT.

The CDR3 DNA reads TGTGCCAGCAGCTTAGTGCTGTACAACACAGATACGCAGTATTTT. This translates into CASSLVLYNTDTQYF. The chain couples TRBV7-9 to TRBJ2-3; D call uncertain. V gave up 1 base and J gave up 2 bases, with 10 bases separating them. CDR1 is SEHNR, CDR2 FQNEAQ, per germline (reference sequence). The CDR3 runs to 15 residues.

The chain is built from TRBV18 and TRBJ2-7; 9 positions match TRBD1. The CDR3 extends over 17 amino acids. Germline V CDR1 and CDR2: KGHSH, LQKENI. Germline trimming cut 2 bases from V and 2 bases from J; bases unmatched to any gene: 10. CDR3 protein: CASSPRDRDYKTYEQYF. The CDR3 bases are TGTGCCAGCTCACCAAGGGACAGGGACTACAAGACCTACGAGCAGTACTTC.

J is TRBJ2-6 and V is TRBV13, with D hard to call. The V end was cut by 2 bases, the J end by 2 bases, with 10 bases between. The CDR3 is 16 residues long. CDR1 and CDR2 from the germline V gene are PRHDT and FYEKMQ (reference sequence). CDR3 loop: CASSLRQAAGANVLTF. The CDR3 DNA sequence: TGTGCCAGCAGCTTAAGGCAGGCTGCTGGGGCCAACGTCCTGACTTTC.

The CDR3 sequence: CASSPGTGLKNIQYF. The CDR3 bases are TGTGCCAGCAGTCCCGGGACAGGGCTCAAAAACATTCAGTACTTC. The J gene is TRBJ2-4, the V gene TRBV2; 9 bases fit TRBD1. The germline V gene has CDR1 SNHLY and CDR2 FYNNEI. Trimming cost V 5 bases and J 3 bases; bases outside gene matches: 5. This CDR3 region has 15 residues.

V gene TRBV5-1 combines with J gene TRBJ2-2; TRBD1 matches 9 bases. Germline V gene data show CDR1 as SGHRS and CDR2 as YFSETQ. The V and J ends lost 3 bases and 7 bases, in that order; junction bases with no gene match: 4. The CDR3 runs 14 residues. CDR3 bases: TGCGCCAGCAGCTCGGGACAGGGTAGCGGGGAGCTGTTTTTT. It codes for CASSSGQGSGELFF.

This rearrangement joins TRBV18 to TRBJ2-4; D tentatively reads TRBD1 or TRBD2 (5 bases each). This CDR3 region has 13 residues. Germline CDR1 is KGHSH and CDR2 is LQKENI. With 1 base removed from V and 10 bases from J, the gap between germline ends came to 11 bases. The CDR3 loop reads CASSPHLGDIQYF. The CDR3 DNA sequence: TGTGCCAGCTCACCACACCTGGGGGATATTCAGTACTTC.

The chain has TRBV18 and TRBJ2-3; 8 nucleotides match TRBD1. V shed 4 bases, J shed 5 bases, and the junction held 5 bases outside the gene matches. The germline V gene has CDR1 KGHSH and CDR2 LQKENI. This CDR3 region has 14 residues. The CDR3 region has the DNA TGTGCCAGCTCACTGGGGACAGGTGAAGATACGCAGTATTTT. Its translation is CASSLGTGEDTQYF. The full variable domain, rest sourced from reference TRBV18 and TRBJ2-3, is NAGVMQNPRHLVRRRGQEARLRCSPMKGHSHVYWYRQLPEEGLKFMVYLQKENIIDESGMPKERFSAEFPKEGPSILRIQQVVRGDSAAYFCASSLGTGEDTQYFGPGTRLTVL.

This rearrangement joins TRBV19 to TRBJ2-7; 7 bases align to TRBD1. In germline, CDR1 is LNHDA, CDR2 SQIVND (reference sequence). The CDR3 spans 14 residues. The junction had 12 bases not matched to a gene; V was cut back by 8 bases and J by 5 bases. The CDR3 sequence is CASRRDRISNEQYF. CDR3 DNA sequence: TGTGCCAGTCGCCGGGACAGAATATCTAACGAGCAGTACTTC.

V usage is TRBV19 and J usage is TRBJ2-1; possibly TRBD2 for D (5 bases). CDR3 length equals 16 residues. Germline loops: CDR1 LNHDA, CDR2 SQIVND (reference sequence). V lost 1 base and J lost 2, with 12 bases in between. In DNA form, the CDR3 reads TGTGCCAGTAGTATAGGAGGGCTTTACACCTACAATGAGCAGTTCTTC. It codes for CASSIGGLYTYNEQFF.

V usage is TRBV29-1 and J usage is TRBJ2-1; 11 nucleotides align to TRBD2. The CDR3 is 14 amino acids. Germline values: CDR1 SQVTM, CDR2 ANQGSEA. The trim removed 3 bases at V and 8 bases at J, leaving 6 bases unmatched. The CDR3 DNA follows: TGCAGCGTTGATGGGACTAGCGGTAACTATGAGCAGTTCTTC. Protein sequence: CSVDGTSGNYEQFF.

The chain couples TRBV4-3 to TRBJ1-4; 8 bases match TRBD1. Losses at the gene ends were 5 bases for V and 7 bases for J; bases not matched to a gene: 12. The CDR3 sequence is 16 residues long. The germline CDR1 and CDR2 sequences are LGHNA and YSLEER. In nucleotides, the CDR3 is TGCGCCAGCAGCGATGGCGACAGGGGAAGGAGTGAAAAACTGTTTTTT. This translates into CASSDGDRGRSEKLFF.

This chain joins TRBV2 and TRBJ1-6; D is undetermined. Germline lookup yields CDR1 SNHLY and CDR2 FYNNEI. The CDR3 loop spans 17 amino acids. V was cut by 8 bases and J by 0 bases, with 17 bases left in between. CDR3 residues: CASHPYVEGSYNSPLHF. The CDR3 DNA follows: TGTGCCAGCCACCCCTACGTCGAGGGCTCCTATAATTCACCCCTCCACTTT.

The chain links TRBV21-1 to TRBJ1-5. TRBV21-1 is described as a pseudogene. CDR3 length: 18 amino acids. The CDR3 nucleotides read TGTGCCAGCAGCAAAGCCCCGATTGAGCCCGGAGACAATCAGCCCCAGCATTTT. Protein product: CASSKAPIEPGDNQPQHF.

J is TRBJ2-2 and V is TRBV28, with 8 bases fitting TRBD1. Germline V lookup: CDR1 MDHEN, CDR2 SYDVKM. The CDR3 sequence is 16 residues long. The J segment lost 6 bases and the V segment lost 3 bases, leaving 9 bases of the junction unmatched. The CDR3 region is CASSLLEDRVSGELFF. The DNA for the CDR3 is TGTGCCAGCAGTTTGTTAGAGGACAGGGTGTCCGGGGAGCTGTTTTTT.

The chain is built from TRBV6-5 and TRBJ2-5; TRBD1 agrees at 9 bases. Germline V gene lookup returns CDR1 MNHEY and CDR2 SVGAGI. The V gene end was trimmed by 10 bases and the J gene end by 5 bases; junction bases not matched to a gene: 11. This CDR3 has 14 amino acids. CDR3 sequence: CATSRTGVGETQYF. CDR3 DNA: TGTGCCACTTCCCGGACAGGGGTTGGGGAGACCCAGTACTTC.

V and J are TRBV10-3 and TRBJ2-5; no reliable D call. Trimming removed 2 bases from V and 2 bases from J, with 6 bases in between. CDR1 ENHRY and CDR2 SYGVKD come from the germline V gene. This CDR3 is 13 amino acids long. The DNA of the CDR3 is TGTGCCATCAGTGAGAAAAGACAAGAGACCCAGTACTTC. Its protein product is CAISEKRQETQYF.

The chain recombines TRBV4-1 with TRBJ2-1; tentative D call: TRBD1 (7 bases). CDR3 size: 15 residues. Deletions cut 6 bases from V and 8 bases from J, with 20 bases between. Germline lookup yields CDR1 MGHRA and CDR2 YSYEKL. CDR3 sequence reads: CASRSGQRVVDEQFF. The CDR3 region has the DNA TGCGCCAGCAGATCGGGACAGCGGGTAGTGGATGAGCAGTTCTTC.

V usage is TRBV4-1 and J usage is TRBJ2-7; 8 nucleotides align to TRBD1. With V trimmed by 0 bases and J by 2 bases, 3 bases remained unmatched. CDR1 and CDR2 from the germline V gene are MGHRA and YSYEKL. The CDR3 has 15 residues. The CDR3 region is CASSQDRQGPYEQYF. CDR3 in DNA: TGCGCCAGCAGCCAAGATCGACAGGGGCCCTACGAGCAGTACTTC.

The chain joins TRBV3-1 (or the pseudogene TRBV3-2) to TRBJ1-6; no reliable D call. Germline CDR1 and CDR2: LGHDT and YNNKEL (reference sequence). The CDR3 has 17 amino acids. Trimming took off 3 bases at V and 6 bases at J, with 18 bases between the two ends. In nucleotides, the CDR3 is TGTGCCAGCAGCCACACACCCGAGGCAGGCGTTAATTCACCCCTCCACTTT. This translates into CASSHTPEAGVNSPLHF.

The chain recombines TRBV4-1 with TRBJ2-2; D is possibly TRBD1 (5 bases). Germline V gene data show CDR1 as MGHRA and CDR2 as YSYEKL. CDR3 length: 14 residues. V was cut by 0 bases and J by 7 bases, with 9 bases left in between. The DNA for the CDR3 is TGCGCCAGCAGCCAAGAACAAGGGGACGGGGAGCTGTTTTTT. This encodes CASSQEQGDGELFF.

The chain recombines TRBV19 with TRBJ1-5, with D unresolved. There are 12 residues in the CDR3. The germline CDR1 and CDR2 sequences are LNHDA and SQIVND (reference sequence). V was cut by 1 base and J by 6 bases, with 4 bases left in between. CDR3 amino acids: CASSIVGQPQHF. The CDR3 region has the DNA TGTGCCAGTAGTATAGTGGGTCAGCCCCAGCATTTT.

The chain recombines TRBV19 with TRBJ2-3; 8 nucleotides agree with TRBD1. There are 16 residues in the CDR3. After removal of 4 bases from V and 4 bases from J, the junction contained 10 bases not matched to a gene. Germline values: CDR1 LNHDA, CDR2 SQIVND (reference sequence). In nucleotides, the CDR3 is TGTGCCAGTAGTACCCTGGACAGGGCTGACCCAGATACGCAGTATTTT. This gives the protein CASSTLDRADPDTQYF.

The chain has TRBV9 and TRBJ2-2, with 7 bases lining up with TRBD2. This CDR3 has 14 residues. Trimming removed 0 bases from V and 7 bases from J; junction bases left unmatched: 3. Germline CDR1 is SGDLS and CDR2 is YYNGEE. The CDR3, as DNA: TGTGCCAGCAGCGTAGTTGGGGAGGGCGGGGAGCTGTTTTTT. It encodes CASSVVGEGGELFF. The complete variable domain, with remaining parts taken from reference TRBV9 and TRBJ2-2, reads DSGVTQTPKHLITATGQRVTLRCSPRSGDLSVYWYQQSLDQGLQFLIQYYNGEERAKGNILERFSAQQFPDLHSELNLSSLELGDSALYFCASSVVGEGGELFFGEGSRLTVL.

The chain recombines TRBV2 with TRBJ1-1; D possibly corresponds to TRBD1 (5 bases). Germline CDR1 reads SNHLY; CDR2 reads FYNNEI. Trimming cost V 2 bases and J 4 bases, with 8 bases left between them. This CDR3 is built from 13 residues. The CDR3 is CASSEYGGTEAFF. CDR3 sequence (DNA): TGTGCCAGCAGTGAATATGGGGGCACTGAAGCTTTCTTT. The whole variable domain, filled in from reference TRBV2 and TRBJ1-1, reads EPEVTQTPSHQVTQMGQEVILRCVPISNHLYFYWYRQILGQKVEFLVSFYNNEISEKSEIFDDQFSVERPDGSNFTLKIRSTKLEDSAMYFCASSEYGGTEAFFGQGTRLTVV.

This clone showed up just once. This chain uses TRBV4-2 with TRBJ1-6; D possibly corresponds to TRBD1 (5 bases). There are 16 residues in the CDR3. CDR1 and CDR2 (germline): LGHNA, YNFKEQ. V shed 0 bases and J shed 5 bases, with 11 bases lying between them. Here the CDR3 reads CASSQDPGLDNSPLHF. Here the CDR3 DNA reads TGTGCCAGCAGCCAAGATCCGGGACTGGATAATTCACCCCTCCACTTT.